The 6 T cell receptor beta chains below all came from one sample that was sequenced in a study of blood T cells in healthy people across ages. A sample-barcoded 5' primer and a J-beta primer mix were used in a second PCR of roughly 7 to 11 cycles. In TCRdb, the 5' RACE reads were re-called with MiXCR into one record per CDR3 protein. The sample yields more than 1.4 million distinct CDR3 sequences, 42% seen once. The specimen was blood. The source is a woman between 18 and 29 years old in good health.

J is TRBJ2-7 and V is TRBV7-9; the match to TRBD2 covers 13 bases. Losses at the gene ends were 3 bases for V and 2 bases for J; bases not matched to a gene: 10. Germline loops: CDR1 SEHNR, CDR2 FQNEAQ (reference sequence). The CDR3 is 18 amino acids. As DNA, the CDR3 is TGTGCCAGCAGCTTTTTAGAGACTAGCGGGAGGCATCCCTACGAGCAGTACTTC. Translation: CASSFLETSGRHPYEQYF.

This chain links TRBV10-3 with TRBJ2-7; TRBD1 matches 7 bases. V lost 4 bases to trimming and J lost 6 bases; unmatched junction nucleotides: 9. CDR3 length equals 14 residues. CDR1 ENHRY and CDR2 SYGVKD come from the germline V gene. The CDR3 region has the DNA TGTGCCATCAGTGGGGGGACAGATTCGACCGAGCAGTACTTC. It specifies CAISGGTDSTEQYF.

This clonotype has just a few counts. The chain employs TRBV5-1 and TRBJ2-7; D is uncertain. CDR3 length equals 15 residues. Trimming took 2 bases from V and 0 from J, leaving 12 bases between them. CDR1 SGHRS and CDR2 YFSETQ come from the germline V gene. In DNA form, the CDR3 reads TGCGCCAGCAGCTTTGAAACAGCCTTCTCCTACGAGCAGTACTTC. Translating it yields CASSFETAFSYEQYF.

The CDR3 sequence: CASSEATVGDTQYF. The CDR3 DNA sequence: TGTGCCAGCAGTGAGGCAACGGTGGGGGATACGCAGTATTTT. The rearrangement links TRBV2 to TRBJ2-3; D is undetermined. The CDR3 runs to 14 residues. Germline V gives CDR1 SNHLY, CDR2 FYNNEI. V lost 3 bases to trimming and J lost 6 bases, with 13 bases between them.

The chain links TRBV20-1 to TRBJ2-7; unclear D gene. Trimming pared 4 bases from V and 0 bases from J, leaving 16 bases between. Germline lookup yields CDR1 DFQATT and CDR2 SNEGSKA (reference sequence). The CDR3 extends over 15 amino acids. CDR3 sequence: CSATRPGSSSYEQYF. The CDR3 DNA reads TGCAGTGCTACCAGACCGGGTTCGAGCTCCTACGAGCAGTACTTC.

The chain uses TRBV19 and TRBJ2-1; D is unclear. V gave up 10 bases and J gave up 1 base, with 11 bases separating them. Germline CDR1 reads LNHDA; CDR2 reads SQIVND (reference sequence). The CDR3 contains 13 residues. The CDR3 spells CAKYIGSYNEQFF. CDR3 in DNA: TGTGCCAAATACATAGGGTCCTACAATGAGCAGTTCTTC.